This TCR beta chain was sequenced for a study of Ad26.COV2.S vaccination and SARS-CoV-2 variants. Points from the study as a whole: Reported findings describe substantial breadth in spike-specific CD8+ and CD4+ T cell responses following vaccination.

Trimming cost V 3 bases and J 0 bases, with 5 bases left between them. The CDR3 totals 13 residues. Libraries were prepared by immunoSEQ multiplex PCR; TCRdb keeps only in-frame clonotypes and omits some of them. This table holds about 280,000 clones, roughly 86% found once. The treatment here: 19 received Ad26.COV2.S at low or high dose, single or two shots; roughly five received placebo; per-sample allocation not given. Sampling took place 63 days after the first vaccine or placebo injection. Donation was by an adult aged 18-55 years who was in Boston. On this clone itself: Its antigen remains unknown.

This material consisted of peripheral blood, taken in a trial of Ad26.COV2.S vaccine versus placebo. The sequence came from a person aged 18-65 years who received the Ad26.COV2.S COVID-19 vaccine or a placebo. The rearrangement joins TRBV12-3 or TRBV12-4 to TRBJ1-1; D not certain. The CDR3 sequence is CASSLAMNTEAFF. The CDR3 DNA sequence: TGTGCCAGCAGTTTGGCCATGAACACTGAAGCTTTCTTT.